A single T cell receptor beta chain is shown here with its context. Its antigen is undetermined. At the deep level, the assay was run. Per the authors' pipeline: Filtering differed for immunoSEQ, which gave only junction sequences without quality scores. The data were produced by immunoSEQ multiplex PCR, yet TCRdb's version contains in-frame clones alone and is incomplete. V and J calls and clone size are as listed in that table; D and trimming were resolved from the DNA. The sample has under 650,000 clones, 90% to 96% seen once. V shed 1 base and J shed 1 base, with 16 bases lying between them. The CDR3 runs to 18 residues. Germline V lookup: CDR1 LNHDA, CDR2 SQIVND (reference sequence). This entry belongs to a study of shared clonotypes between healthy human individuals. Study conclusions and caveats: Few donors limited the genetic and exposure-history diversity represented.

The receptor comes from a woman aged 25 to 39 in good health. This chain links TRBV19 with TRBJ2-2, with D uncertain. Material for sequencing was naive CD4+ T cells sorted from blood. The subset is: CD45RA+ positively selected. The CDR3 nucleotides are TGTGCCAGTAGTATAGTATACGGCAGCCTGCAGAACACCGGGGAGCTGTTTTTT. Its translation is CASSIVYGSLQNTGELFF.